This T cell receptor beta chain was captured by sequencing in a study of blood T cells in healthy people across ages. Findings and caveats of the study: The study regarded diversity estimates from one million T cells as underestimates.

Concerning this clonotype: What it recognizes is unknown.

The CDR3 is 14 residues long. The germline V gene has CDR1 MNHEY and CDR2 SVGEGT. The germline V and J ends were trimmed by 6 bases and 0 bases, with 8 bases remaining between them. The authors ran a second PCR of 7 to 11 cycles using a sample-barcoded 5' primer and a J-beta primer mix. TCRdb redid the calling of the 5' RACE reads with MiXCR, one entry per CDR3 protein. The sample contains 750,000 to 850,000 distinct CDR3 sequences, roughly 25% of which appear only once. This sample was shared with a second study, whose subject was T cells of mothers and their children. This second study notes: Maternal samples each gave over 9 million TCR beta CDR3 reads, and child samples several million each.

The chain has TRBV6-2 or TRBV6-3 and TRBJ2-2; no firm D call. Sequencing input: blood. This receptor was obtained from a boy aged 5-17 years in good health. CDR3 sequence reads: CASRPTANTGELFF. The CDR3 DNA reads TGTGCCAGCAGACCTACAGCGAACACCGGGGAGCTGTTTTTT.